This T cell receptor (beta chain) was profiled in a study of CD8 T cells in Susac syndrome. Study observations and caveats: A relatively small number of individuals underwent TCR sequencing and HLA analysis.

Of note for this clonotype: What it binds is not known.

RNA in amounts of about 0.45 to 1 ug was reverse transcribed with random hexamers. TCRdb redid the calling of the immunoSEQ multiplex PCR reads with MiXCR, one entry per CDR3 protein. The top ten hold 0.18% of the sample, which has about 300,000 distinct CDR3 sequences, about 91% seen once. V trimming: 3 bases; J trimming: 7 bases; junction bases outside the gene matches: 7. The CDR3 is made up of 16 amino acids. CDR1 ENHRY and CDR2 SYGVKD come from the germline V gene. TCR beta from blood CD8+ and CD4+ T cells was sequenced. The chain links TRBV10-3 to TRBJ2-1; the match to TRBD2 covers 12 bases. The origin of this receptor is a human donor with multiple sclerosis. The material sequenced was CD8+ T cells from PBMCs. Here the CDR3 reads CAISDRLAGVGNEQFF. CDR3 DNA: TGTGCCATCAGTGATCGACTAGCGGGAGTGGGGAATGAGCAGTTCTTC.